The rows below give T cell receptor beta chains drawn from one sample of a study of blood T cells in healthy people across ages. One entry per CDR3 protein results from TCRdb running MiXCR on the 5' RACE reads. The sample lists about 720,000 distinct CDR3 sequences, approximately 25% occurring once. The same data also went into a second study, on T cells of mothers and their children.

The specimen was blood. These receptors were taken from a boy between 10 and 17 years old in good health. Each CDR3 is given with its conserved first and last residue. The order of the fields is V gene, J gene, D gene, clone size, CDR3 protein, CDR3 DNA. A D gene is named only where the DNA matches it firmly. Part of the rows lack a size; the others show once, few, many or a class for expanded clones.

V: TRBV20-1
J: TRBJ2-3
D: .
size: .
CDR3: CSARGDSGHTDTQYF
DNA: TGCAGTGCTAGAGGAGATTCGGGACACACAGATACGCAGTATTTT

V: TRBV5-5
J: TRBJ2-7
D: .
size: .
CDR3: CASSLIPASYEQYF
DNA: TGTGCCAGCAGCTTGATACCAGCCTCCTACGAGCAGTACTTC

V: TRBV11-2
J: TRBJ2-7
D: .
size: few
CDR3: CASSRGASVSYEQYF
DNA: TGTGCCAGCAGCCGAGGGGCTAGCGTCTCCTACGAGCAGTACTTC

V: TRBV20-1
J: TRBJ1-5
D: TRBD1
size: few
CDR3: CSARAPGQNQPQHF
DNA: TGCAGTGCTCGAGCCCCGGGACAGAATCAGCCCCAGCATTTT

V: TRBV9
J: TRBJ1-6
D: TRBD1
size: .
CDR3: CASSANRGLLNSPLHF
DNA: TGTGCCAGCAGCGCCAACAGGGGGCTCCTCAATTCACCCCTCCACTTT

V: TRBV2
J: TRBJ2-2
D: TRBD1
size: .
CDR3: CASSTDRVWTGELFF
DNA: TGTGCCAGCAGCACCGACAGGGTTTGGACCGGGGAGCTGTTTTTT

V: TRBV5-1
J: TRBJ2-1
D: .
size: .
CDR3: CASSLGGRNYNEQFF
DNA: TGCGCCAGCAGCTTGGGGGGTAGGAACTACAATGAGCAGTTCTTC

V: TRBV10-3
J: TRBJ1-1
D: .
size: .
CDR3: CAISESSNTEAFF
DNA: TGTGCCATCAGTGAGTCTAGTAACACTGAAGCTTTCTTT

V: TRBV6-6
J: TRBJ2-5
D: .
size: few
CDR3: CASSPLKGTEETQYF
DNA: TGTGCCAGCAGTCCCTTAAAAGGGACGGAAGAGACCCAGTACTTC

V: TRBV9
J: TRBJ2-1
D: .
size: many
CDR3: CASSVGDNEQFF
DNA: TGTGCCAGCAGCGTTGGCGACAATGAGCAGTTCTTC

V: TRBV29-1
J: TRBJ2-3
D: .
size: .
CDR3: CSVRGASTDTQYF
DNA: TGCAGCGTTCGGGGGGCGAGCACAGATACGCAGTATTTT

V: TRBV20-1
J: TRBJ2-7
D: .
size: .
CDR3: CSAREPQWASYEQYF
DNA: TGCAGTGCTAGAGAACCGCAGTGGGCTTCCTACGAGCAGTACTTC

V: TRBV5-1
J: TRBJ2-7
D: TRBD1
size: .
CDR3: CASSGGRGQPGTEQYF
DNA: TGCGCCAGCAGCGGAGGTCGGGGACAGCCCGGGACCGAGCAGTACTTC

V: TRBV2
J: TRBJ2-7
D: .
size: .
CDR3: CASSYQLDSGVYEQYF
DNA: TGTGCCAGCTCCTACCAACTGGATTCGGGCGTATACGAGCAGTACTTC

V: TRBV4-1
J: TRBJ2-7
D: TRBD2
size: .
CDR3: CASSHPGLAGGPGSYEQYF
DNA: TGCGCCAGCAGCCACCCGGGACTAGCGGGAGGGCCCGGGTCCTACGAGCAGTACTTC

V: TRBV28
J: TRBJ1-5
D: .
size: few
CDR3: CAIILSAGALAQHF
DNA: TGTGCCATCATTCTGTCAGCAGGGGCCTTAGCCCAGCATTTT

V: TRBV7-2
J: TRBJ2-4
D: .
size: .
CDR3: CASSWGPEGKNIQYF
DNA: TGTGCCAGCAGCTGGGGACCCGAGGGCAAAAACATTCAGTACTTC

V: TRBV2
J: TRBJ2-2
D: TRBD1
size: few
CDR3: CASRKTGVTGELFF
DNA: TGTGCCAGCAGGAAGACAGGGGTCACCGGGGAGCTGTTTTTT

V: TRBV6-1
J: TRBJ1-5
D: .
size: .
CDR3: CASRETGLRNQPQHF
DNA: TGTGCCAGCAGGGAAACAGGGCTCCGGAATCAGCCCCAGCATTTT

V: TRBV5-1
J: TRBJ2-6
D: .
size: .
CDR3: CASSFPGSGANVLTF
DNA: TGCGCCAGCAGCTTCCCGGGGTCTGGGGCCAACGTCCTGACTTTC

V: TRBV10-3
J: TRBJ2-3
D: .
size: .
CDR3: CAITDREADTQCF
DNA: TGTGCCATCACGGACCGGGAAGCAGATACGCAGTGTTTT

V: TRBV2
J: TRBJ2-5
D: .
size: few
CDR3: CASSDVRTDPAQETQYF
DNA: TGTGCCAGCAGTGACGTCAGGACAGATCCGGCCCAAGAGACCCAGTACTTC

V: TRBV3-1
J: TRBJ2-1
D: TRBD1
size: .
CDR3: CASSQVLGTGNEQFF
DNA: TGTGCCAGCAGCCAAGTTTTGGGGACAGGCAATGAGCAGTTCTTC

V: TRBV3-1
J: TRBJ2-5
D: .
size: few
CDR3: CASSQVTKPQETQYF
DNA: TGTGCCAGCAGCCAAGTGACGAAACCCCAAGAGACCCAGTACTTC

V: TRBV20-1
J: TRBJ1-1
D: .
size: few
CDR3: CSTRQNTEAFF
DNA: TGCAGTACCAGACAGAACACTGAAGCTTTCTTT

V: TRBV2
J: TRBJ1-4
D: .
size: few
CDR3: CASSDRPTEKLFF
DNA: TGTGCCAGCAGTGATCGCCCTACAGAAAAACTGTTTTTT

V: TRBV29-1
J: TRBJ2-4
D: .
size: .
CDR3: CSVDSPGDLAKNIQYF
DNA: TGCAGCGTTGACAGTCCAGGGGACCTAGCCAAAAACATTCAGTACTTC

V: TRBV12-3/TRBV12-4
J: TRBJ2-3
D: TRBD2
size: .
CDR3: CASSLVTSGGLTQYF
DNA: TGTGCCAGCAGTTTAGTCACTAGCGGGGGCCTTACGCAGTATTTT

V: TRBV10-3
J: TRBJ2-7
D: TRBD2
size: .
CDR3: CAIRESSGGTYEQYF
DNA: TGTGCCATCAGGGAGTCTAGCGGGGGAACCTACGAGCAGTACTTC

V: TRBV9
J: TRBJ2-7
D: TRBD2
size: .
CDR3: CASSARAGDPYEQYF
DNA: TGTGCCAGCAGCGCGCGAGCGGGAGATCCGTACGAGCAGTACTTC

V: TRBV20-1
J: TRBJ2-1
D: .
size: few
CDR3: CSALLGNEQFF
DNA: TGCAGTGCCCTCCTGGGGAATGAGCAGTTCTTC

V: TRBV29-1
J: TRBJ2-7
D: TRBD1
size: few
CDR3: CSAVLGTGEQYF
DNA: TGCAGCGCCGTCCTAGGGACAGGGGAGCAGTACTTC

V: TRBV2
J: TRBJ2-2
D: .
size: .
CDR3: CASPLGTGELFF
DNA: TGTGCCAGCCCCCTTGGCACCGGGGAGCTGTTTTTT

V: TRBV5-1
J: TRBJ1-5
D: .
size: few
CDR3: CASSWGPSTSQPQHF
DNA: TGCGCCAGCAGCTGGGGACCGAGCACGAGTCAGCCCCAGCATTTT

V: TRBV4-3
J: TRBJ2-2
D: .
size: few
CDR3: CASSQDENTGELFF
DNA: TGCGCCAGCAGCCAAGATGAGAACACCGGGGAGCTGTTTTTT

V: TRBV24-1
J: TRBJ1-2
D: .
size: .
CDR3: CAPSGGGGGYTF
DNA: TGTGCCCCCAGTGGAGGGGGGGGTGGCTACACCTTC

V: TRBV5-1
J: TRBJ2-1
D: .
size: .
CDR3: CASSFGGTPNYNEQFF
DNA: TGCGCCAGCAGCTTTGGAGGGACTCCAAACTACAATGAGCAGTTCTTC

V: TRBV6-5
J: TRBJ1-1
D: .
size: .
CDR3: CASSMTAGNTEAFF
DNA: TGTGCCAGCAGTATGACAGCAGGGAACACTGAAGCTTTCTTT

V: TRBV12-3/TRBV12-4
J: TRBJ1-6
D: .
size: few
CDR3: CASSLGGSSPLHF
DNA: TGTGCCAGCAGTTTAGGTGGCAGTTCACCCCTCCACTTT

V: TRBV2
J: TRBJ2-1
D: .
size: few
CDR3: CASLSSGRYNEQFF
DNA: TGTGCCAGCCTGAGCTCGGGACGGTACAATGAGCAGTTCTTC

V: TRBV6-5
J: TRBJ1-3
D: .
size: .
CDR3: CASSYARPYSGNTIYF
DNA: TGTGCCAGCAGTTACGCCAGACCTTACTCTGGAAACACCATATATTTT

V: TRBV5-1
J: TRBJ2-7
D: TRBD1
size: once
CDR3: CASSSRQGTYEQYF
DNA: TGCGCCAGCAGCTCCCGACAGGGGACCTACGAGCAGTACTTC